This T cell receptor beta chain was profiled in a study of blood T cell repertoires in COVID-19. Overall study: Specimens from acute and convalescent COVID-19 originated in the United States, Italy and Spain. PBMCs, B-cell-depleted T cells, or T cells provided the cDNA or gDNA that made up the material.

Clones were sequenced by immunoSEQ multiplex PCR, and TCRdb holds only the in-frame ones, with some missing. The sample consists of about 150,000 clones, around 80% of them appearing once. This CDR3 has 13 amino acids. The V end lost 2 bases, the J end lost 4 bases, and 8 bases lay between the germline ends. The germline CDR1 and CDR2 sequences are ENHRY and SYGVKD. This receptor was identified in a woman aged 60-75 years with acute or convalescent COVID-19. The J gene is TRBJ1-2, the V gene TRBV10-3; D is unclear. The sample taken for sequencing was peripheral blood. CDR3 loop: CAISEGAIYGYTF. The CDR3 DNA sequence: TGTGCCATCAGTGAGGGAGCAATCTATGGCTACACCTTC.